This T cell receptor beta chain was recovered during a study of cytomegalovirus exposure and HLA in healthy donors. Points from the study as a whole: In a later analysis, compared with equally common non-associated chains, HLA-associated beta chains were more expanded. Sequencing depth roughly uniform across donors was assumed in presence/absence analyses.

With respect to this clone: Antigen: not known.

60 Vbeta and 13 Jbeta primers were used in PCR. Repertoires were generated with immunoSEQ multiplex PCR, while TCRdb's copy carries only in-frame clones and drops some. The sample lists 100,000 to 150,000 clones, about 82% occurring once. J gave up 5 bases and V 0 bases, and 20 bases lay outside the gene matches. Germline lookup yields CDR1 SQVTM and CDR2 ANQGSEA. The CDR3 loop spans 19 amino acids. Although they were nominally healthy when sampled, donors likely had unrecorded immune exposures. The receptor was derived from a boy younger than 18 in good health and CMV-seronegative. V gene TRBV29-1 combines with J gene TRBJ2-3, with 7 bases fitting TRBD1. Material: PBMCs. The CDR3 sequence is CSVEEGLAPETGSGDTQYF. CDR3 coding DNA: TGCAGCGTTGAAGAAGGGCTCGCGCCGGAGACAGGGAGTGGAGATACGCAGTATTTT.